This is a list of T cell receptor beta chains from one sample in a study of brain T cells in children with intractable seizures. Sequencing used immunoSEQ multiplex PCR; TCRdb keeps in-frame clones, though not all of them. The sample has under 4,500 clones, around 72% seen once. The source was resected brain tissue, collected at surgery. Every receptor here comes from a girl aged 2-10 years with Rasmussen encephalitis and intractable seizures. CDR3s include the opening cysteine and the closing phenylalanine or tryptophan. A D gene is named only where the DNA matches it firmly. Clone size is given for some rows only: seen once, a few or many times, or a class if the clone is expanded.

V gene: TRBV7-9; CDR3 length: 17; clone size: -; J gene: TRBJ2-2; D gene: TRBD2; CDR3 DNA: TGTGCCAGCAGCCCAGGAAGACTAGCGGGGGACACCGGGGAGCTGTTTTTT; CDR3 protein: CASSPGRLAGDTGELFF
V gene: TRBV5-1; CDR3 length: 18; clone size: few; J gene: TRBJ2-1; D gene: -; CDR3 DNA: TGCGCCAGCAGCTTGGATGGGGGGCAGGGTTTGGGGTACAATGAGCAGTTCTTC; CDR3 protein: CASSLDGGQGLGYNEQFF
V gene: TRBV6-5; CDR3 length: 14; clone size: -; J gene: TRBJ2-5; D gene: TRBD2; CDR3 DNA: TGTGCCAGCACCGGACTAGGTGATCAAGAGACCCAGTACTTC; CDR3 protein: CASTGLGDQETQYF
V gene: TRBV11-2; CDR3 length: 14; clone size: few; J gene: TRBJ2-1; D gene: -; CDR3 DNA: TGTGCCAGCAGCTTACGGGGTACTTACAATGAGCAGTTCTTC; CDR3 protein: CASSLRGTYNEQFF
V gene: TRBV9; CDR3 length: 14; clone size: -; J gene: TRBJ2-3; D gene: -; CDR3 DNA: TGTGCCAGCAGCGGATCACTCCTCGGAGATACGCAGTATTTT; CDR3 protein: CASSGSLLGDTQYF
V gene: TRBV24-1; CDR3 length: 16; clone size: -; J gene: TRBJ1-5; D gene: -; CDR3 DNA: TGTGCCACCAGTGACAGGGGACCCAAAGGGGGACAGCCCCAGCATTTT; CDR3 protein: CATSDRGPKGGQPQHF
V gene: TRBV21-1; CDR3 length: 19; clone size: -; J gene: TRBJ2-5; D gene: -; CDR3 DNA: TGTGCCAGCAGCAAAAGGGCGGACAGGGGGCGCGGAGACCAAGAGACCCAGTACTTC; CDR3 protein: CASSKRADRGRGDQETQYF
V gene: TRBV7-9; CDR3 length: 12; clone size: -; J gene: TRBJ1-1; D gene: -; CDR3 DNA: TGTGCCAGCAGTTCAACTGGGACTGAAGCTTTCTTT; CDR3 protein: CASSSTGTEAFF
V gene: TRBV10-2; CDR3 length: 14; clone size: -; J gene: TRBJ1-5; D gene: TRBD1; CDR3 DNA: TGCGCCAGCAGTCCAGGGGGCGGCAATCAGCCCCAGCATTTT; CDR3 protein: CASSPGGGNQPQHF
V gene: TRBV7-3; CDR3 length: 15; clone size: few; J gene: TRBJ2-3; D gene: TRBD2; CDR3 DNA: TGTGCCAGCAGCCCTACCGGGGGGAAGCTAGATACGCAGTATTTT; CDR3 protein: CASSPTGGKLDTQYF
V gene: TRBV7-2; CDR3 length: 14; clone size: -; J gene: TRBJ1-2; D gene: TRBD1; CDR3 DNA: TGTGCCAGCAGCTCCCGGGACAGGGGCTATGGCTACACCTTC; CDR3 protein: CASSSRDRGYGYTF
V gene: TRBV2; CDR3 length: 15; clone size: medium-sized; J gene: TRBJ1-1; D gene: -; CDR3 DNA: TGTGCCAGCAGTGAATTGACAGACTTCAACACTGAAGCTTTCTTT; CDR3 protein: CASSELTDFNTEAFF
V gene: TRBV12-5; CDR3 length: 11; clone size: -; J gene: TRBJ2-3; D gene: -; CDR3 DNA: TGTGCTAGTGGGACAGGAGATACGCAGTATTTT; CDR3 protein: CASGTGDTQYF
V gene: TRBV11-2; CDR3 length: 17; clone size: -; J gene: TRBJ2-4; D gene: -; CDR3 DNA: TGTGCCAGCACTCTACCGGTCGGGGGACTAGCCAAAAACATTCAGTACTTC; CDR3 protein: CASTLPVGGLAKNIQYF
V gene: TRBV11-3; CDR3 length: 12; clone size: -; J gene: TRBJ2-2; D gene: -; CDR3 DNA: TGTGCCACCGAGGCGGACGTTGGGGAGCTGTTTTTT; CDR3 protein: CATEADVGELFF
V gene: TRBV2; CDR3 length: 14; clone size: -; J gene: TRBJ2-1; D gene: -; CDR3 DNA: TGTGCCAGGGGGTTCGAACAGGGAAACAATGAGCAGTTCTTC; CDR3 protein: CARGFEQGNNEQFF
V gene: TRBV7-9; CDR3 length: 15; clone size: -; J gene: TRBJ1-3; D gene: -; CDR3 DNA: TGTGCCAGCAGAACTAGACAGGCCCCTGGAAACACCATATATTTT; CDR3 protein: CASRTRQAPGNTIYF
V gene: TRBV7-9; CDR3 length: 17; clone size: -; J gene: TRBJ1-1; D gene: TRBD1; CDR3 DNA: TGTGCCAGCAGCTTAGGGGGGACAGGGAGAGGGAACACTGAAGCTTTCTTT; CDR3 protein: CASSLGGTGRGNTEAFF
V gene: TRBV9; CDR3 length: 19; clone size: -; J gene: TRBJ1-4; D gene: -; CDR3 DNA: TGTGCCAGCAGCGTAGTCCCAGGGAGGGAGACAACTAGGGATGAAAAACTGTTTTTT; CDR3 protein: CASSVVPGRETTRDEKLFF
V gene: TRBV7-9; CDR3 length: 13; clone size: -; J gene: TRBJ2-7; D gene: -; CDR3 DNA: TGTGCCAGTGGAGGGGCCCCAAGGGACGAGCAGTACTTC; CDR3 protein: CASGGAPRDEQYF
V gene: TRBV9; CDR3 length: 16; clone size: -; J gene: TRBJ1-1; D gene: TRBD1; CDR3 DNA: TGTGCCAGCAGCGGGTCCCAGCAGACAGGGGGGACTGAAGCTTTCTTT; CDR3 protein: CASSGSQQTGGTEAFF
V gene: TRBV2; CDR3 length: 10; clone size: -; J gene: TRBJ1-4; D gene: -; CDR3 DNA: TGTGCCATAGGGAATGAAAAACTGTTTTTT; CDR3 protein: CAIGNEKLFF
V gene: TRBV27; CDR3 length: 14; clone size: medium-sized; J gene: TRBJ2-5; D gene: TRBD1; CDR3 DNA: TGTGCCAGCAGTTTACGGGACAGGGAAGAGACCCAGTACTTC; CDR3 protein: CASSLRDREETQYF